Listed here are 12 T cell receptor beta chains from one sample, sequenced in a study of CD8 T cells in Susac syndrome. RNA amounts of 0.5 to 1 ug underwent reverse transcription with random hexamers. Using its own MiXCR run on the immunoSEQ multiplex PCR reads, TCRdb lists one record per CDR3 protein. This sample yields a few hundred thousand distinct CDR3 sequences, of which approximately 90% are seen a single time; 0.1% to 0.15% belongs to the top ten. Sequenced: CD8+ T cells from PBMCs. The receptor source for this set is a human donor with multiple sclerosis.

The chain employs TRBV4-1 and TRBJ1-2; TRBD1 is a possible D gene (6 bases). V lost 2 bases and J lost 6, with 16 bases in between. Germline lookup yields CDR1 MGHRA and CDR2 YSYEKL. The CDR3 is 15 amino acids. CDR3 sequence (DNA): TGCGCCAGCAGCCAACAATCTCCAGGGGCACATGGCTACACCTTC. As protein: CASSQQSPGAHGYTF.

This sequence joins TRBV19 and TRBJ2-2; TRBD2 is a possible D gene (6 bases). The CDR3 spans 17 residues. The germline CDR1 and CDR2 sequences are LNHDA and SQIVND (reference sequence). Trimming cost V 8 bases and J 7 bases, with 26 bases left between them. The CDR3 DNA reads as TGTGCCAGTTCCCACCCCTCGGGAGTGAGTGGTATCGGGGAGCTGTTTTTT. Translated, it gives CASSHPSGVSGIGELFF.

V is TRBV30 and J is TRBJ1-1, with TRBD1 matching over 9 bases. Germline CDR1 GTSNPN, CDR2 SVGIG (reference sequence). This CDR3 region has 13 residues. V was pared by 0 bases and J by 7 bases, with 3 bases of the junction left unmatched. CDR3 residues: CAWSVTGGDEAFF. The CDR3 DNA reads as TGTGCCTGGAGTGTGACAGGGGGGGATGAAGCTTTCTTT.

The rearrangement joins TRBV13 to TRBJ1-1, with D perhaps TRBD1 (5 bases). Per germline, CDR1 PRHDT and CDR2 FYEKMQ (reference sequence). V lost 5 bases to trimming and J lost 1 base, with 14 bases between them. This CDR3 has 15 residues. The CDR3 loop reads CASSPTGEGNTEAFF. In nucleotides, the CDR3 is TGTGCCAGCAGCCCGACGGGGGAAGGGAACACTGAAGCTTTCTTT.

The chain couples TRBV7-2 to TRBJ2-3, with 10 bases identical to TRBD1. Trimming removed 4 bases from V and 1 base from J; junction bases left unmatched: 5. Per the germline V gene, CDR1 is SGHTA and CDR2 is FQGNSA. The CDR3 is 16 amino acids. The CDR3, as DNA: TGTGCCAGCAGCTACCCGACAGGGGGCCGCACAGATACGCAGTATTTT. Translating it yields CASSYPTGGRTDTQYF.

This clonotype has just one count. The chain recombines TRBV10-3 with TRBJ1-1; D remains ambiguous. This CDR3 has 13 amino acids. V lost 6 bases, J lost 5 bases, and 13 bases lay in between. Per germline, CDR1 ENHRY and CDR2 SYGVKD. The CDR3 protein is CAIRPVAETEAFF. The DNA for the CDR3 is TGTGCCATCAGACCCGTGGCGGAGACTGAAGCTTTCTTT.

DNA of the CDR3: TGTGCCACCAGCACCCCAGGGGTCACCGGGGAGCTGTTTTTT. The encoded protein is CATSTPGVTGELFF. The chain combines TRBV15 with TRBJ2-2; possibly TRBD1 for D (6 bases). The CDR3 covers 14 residues. Trimming removed 4 bases from V and 4 bases from J, with 10 bases in between. Per the germline V gene, CDR1 is LNHNV and CDR2 is YYDKDF (reference sequence).

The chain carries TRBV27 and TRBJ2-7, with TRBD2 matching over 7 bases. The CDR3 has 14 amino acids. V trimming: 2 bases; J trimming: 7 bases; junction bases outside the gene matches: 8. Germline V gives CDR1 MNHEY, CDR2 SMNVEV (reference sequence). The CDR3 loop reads CASSLAGALYEQYF. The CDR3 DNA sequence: TGTGCCAGCAGTTTAGCGGGAGCTCTCTATGAGCAGTACTTC.

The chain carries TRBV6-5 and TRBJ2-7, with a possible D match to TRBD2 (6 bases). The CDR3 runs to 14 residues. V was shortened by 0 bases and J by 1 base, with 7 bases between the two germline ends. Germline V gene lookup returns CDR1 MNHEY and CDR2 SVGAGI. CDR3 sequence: CASSYSAGSYEQYF. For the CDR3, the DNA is TGTGCCAGCAGTTACTCTGCGGGGTCCTACGAGCAGTACTTC.

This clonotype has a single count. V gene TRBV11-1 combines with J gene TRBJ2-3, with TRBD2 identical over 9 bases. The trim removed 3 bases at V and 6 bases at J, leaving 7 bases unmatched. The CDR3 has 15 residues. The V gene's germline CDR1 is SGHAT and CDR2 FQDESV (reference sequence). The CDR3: CASSLKAGGPDTQYF. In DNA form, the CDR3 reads TGTGCCAGCAGCTTGAAAGCGGGAGGCCCCGATACGCAGTATTTT.

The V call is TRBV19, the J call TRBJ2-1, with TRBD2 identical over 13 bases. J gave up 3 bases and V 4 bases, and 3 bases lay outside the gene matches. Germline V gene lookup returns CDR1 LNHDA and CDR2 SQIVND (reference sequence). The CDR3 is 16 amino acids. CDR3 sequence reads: CASSTGLAGDYNEQFF. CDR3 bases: TGTGCCAGTAGTACAGGACTAGCGGGGGACTACAATGAGCAGTTCTTC.

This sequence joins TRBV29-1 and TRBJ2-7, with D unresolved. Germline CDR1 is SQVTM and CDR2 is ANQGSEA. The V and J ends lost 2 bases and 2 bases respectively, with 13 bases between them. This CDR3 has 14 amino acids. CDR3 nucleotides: TGCAGCGTTGAAAATGAAGTTTCTCCCTACGAGCAGTACTTC. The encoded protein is CSVENEVSPYEQYF.